The T cell receptor (beta chain) described here comes from a study of CD8+CD57+ T cells in acquired aplastic anemia. Looking at the study overall: Quantities of DNA derived from sorted CD4+ and CD8+ cells averaged around 3.2 ug.

Germline CDR1 LNHNV, CDR2 YYDKDF (reference sequence). Deletions cut 0 bases from V and 1 base from J, with 9 bases between. The CDR3 length is 15 residues. TCR beta VDJ and CDR3 profiling used genomic DNA as template. TCRdb re-derived calls from the reads in MiXCR, one entry per CDR3 protein. The data show about 120,000 distinct CDR3 sequences, approximately 50% seen once. Whoever was chosen for sequencing had shown CD8+CD57+ cell expansion by flow cytometry. Patients, without exception, had severe acquired aplastic anemia. The table lists this clonotype with a count of one. The clonotype originates from a human donor with aplastic anemia. Material: sorted CD4+, CD8+, or CD8+CD57+ T cells (not recorded which) from PBMCs. This sequence joins TRBV15 and TRBJ1-1; possible D gene TRBD1, 5 bases. The CDR3 sequence is CATSRDRRGNTEAFF. The CDR3 coding sequence is TGTGCCACCAGCAGAGATCGGAGGGGGAACACTGAAGCTTTCTTT.